The present T cell receptor beta chain was sequenced within a study of blood T cell repertoires in COVID-19. The overall study: COVID-19 samples collected from the United States, Italy and Spain covered acute and convalescent phases. T cells, B-cell-depleted T cells, or PBMCs supplied cDNA or gDNA.

As handled by the study authors: Using reference gene primer amplification, nucleated cell counts were estimated. This table comes from immunoSEQ multiplex PCR, and its TCRdb copy is limited to in-frame clones, with some not included. V, J and clone size derive from that table, while D and trimming were established from the DNA sequence. The profile shows 110,000 or so clones, approximately 85% of them singletons. Germline-derived CDR1 and CDR2 are MGHRA and YSYEKL. The V segment lost 1 base and the J segment 4 bases; nucleotides outside the gene matches: 4. The CDR3 has 16 residues. The rearrangement joins TRBV4-1 to TRBJ2-5, with 12 nucleotides matching TRBD2. The receptor comes from a human donor in a cohort sampled during active COVID-19. Sequencing used peripheral blood. CDR3 region: CASSQGPSGGAETQYF. CDR3 in DNA: TGCGCCAGCAGCCAAGGACCTAGCGGGGGGGCAGAGACCCAGTACTTC.